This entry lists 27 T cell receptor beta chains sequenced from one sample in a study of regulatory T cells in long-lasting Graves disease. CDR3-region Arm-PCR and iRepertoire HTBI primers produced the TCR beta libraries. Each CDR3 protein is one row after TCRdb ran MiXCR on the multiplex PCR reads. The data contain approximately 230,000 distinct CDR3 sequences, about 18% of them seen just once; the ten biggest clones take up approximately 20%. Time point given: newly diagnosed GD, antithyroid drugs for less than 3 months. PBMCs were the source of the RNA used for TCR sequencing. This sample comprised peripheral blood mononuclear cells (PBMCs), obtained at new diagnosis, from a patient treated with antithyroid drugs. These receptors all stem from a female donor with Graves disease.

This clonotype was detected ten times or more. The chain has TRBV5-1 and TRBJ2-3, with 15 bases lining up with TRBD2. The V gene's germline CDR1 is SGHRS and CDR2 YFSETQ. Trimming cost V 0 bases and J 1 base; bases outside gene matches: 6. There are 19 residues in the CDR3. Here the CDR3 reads CASSLEGTSGRRGTDTQYF. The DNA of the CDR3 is TGCGCCAGCAGCTTGGAAGGGACTAGCGGGAGGCGGGGCACAGATACGCAGTATTTT.

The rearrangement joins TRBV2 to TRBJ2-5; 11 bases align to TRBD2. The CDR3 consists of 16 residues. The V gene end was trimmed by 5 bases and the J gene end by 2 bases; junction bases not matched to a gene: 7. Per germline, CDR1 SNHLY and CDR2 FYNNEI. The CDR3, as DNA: TGTGCCAGCAGTCGGCGACTAGCGGGAAAACAAGAGACCCAGTACTTC. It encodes CASSRRLAGKQETQYF. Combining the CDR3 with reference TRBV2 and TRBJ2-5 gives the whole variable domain EPEVTQTPSHQVTQMGQEVILRCVPISNHLYFYWYRQILGQKVEFLVSFYNNEISEKSEIFDDQFSVERPDGSNFTLKIRSTKLEDSAMYFCASSRRLAGKQETQYFGPGTRLLVL.

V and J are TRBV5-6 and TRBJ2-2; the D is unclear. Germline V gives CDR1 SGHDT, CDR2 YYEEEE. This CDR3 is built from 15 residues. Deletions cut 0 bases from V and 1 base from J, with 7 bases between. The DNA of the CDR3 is TGTGCCAGCAGCTTGGTGCCAGTGAACACCGGGGAGCTGTTTTTT. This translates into CASSLVPVNTGELFF.

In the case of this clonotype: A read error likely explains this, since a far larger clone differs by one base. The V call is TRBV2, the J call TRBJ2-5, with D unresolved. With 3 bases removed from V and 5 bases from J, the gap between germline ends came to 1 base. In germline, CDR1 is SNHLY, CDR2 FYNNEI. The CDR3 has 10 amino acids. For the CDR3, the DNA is TGTGCCAGCAGTGATGAGACCCAGTACTTC. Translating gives CASSDETQYF.

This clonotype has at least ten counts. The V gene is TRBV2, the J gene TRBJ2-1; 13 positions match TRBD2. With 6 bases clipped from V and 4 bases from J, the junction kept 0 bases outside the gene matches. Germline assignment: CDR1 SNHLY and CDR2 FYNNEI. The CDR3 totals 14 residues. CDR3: CASRLAGGYNEQFF. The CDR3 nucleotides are TGTGCCAGCAGACTAGCGGGAGGGTACAATGAGCAGTTCTTC.

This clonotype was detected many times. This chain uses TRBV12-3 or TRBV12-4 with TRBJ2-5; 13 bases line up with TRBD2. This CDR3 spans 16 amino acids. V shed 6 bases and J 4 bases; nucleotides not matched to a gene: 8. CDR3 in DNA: TGTGCCAGCAGCTCAGGACTAGCGGGAGTGGGAGAGACCCAGTACTTC. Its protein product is CASSSGLAGVGETQYF.

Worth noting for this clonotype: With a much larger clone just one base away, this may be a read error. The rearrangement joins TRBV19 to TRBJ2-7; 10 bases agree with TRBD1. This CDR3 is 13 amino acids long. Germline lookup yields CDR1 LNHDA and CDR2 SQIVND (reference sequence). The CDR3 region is CAGSGDRGYEQYF. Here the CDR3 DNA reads TGTGCCGGTAGTGGGGACAGGGGTTACGAGCAGTACTTC.

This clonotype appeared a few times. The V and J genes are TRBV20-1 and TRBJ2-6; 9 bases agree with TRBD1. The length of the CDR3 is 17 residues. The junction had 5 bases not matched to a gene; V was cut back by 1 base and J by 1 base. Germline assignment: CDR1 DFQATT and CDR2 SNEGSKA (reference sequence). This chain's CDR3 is CSARGRDRDSGANVLTF. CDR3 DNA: TGCAGTGCTAGAGGCCGGGACAGGGATTCTGGGGCCAACGTCCTGACTTTC.

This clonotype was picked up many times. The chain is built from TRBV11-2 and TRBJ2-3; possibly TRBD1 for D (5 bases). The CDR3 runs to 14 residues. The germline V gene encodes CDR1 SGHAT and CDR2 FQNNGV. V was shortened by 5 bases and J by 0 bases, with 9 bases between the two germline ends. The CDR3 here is CASSQTVSTDTQYF. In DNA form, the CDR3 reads TGTGCCAGCAGCCAGACAGTAAGCACAGATACGCAGTATTTT. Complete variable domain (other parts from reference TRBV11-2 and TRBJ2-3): EAGVAQSPRYKIIEKRQSVAFWCNPISGHATLYWYQQILGQGPKLLIQFQNNGVVDDSQLPKDRFSAERLKGVDSTLKIQPAKLEDSAVYLCASSQTVSTDTQYFGPGTRLTVL.

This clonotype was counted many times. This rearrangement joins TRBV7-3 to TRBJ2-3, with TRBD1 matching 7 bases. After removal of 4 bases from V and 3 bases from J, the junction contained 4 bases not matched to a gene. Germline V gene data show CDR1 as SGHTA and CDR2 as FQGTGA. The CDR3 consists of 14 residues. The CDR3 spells CASSSSTGTDTQYF. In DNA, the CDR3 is TGTGCCAGCAGCTCCTCGACAGGGACAGATACGCAGTATTTT. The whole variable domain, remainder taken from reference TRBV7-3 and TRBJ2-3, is GAGVSQTPSNKVTEKGKYVELRCDPISGHTALYWYRQSLGQGPEFLIYFQGTGAADDSGLPNDRFFAVRPEGSVSTLKIQRTERGDSAVYLCASSSSTGTDTQYFGPGTRLTVL.

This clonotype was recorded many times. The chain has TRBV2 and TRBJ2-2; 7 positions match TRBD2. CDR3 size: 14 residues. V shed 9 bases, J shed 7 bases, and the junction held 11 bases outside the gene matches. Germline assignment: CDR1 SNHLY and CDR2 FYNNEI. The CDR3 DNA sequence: TGTGCCAGTAACCTAGCGGAAGGGAGCGGGGAGCTGTTTTTT. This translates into CASNLAEGSGELFF.

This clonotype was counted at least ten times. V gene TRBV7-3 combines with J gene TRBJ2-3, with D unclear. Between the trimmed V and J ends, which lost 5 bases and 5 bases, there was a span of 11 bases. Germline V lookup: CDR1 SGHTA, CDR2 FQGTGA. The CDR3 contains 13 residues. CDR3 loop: CASSPGRRDTQYF. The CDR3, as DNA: TGTGCCAGCAGCCCAGGTCGGAGAGATACGCAGTATTTT.

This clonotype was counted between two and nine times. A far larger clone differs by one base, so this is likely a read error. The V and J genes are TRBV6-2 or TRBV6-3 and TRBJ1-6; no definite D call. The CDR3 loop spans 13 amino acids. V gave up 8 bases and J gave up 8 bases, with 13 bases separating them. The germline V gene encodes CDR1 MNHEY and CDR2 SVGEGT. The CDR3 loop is CASHSSGDSPLHF. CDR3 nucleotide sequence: TGTGCCAGCCACTCGAGTGGGGATTCACCCCTCCACTTT.

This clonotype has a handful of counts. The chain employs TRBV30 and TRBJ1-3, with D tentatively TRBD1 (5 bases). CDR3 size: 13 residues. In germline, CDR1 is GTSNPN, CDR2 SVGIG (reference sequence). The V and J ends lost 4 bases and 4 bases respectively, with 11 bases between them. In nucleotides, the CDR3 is TGTGCCTGGAAGGCAGGGTGGGGAAACACCATATATTTT. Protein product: CAWKAGWGNTIYF.

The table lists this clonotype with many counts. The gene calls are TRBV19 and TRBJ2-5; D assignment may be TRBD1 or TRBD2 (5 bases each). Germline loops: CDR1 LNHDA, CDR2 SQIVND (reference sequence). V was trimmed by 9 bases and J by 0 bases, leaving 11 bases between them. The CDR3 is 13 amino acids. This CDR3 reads CASSGTDQETQYF. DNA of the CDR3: TGTGCCAGCTCCGGGACGGACCAAGAGACCCAGTACTTC.

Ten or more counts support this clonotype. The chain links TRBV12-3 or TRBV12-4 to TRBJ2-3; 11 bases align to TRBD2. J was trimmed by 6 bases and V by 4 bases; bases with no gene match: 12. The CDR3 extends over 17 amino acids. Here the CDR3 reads CASSSPGTSGPGDTQYF. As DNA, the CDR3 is TGTGCCAGCAGTTCCCCCGGGACTAGCGGACCAGGGGATACGCAGTATTTT.

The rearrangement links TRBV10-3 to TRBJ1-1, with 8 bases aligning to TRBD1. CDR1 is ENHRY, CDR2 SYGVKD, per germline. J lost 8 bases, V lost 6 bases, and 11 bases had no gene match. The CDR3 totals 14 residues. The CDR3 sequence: CAISSRDRNIEAFF. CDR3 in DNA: TGTGCCATCAGCTCCCGGGACAGGAACATCGAAGCTTTCTTT.

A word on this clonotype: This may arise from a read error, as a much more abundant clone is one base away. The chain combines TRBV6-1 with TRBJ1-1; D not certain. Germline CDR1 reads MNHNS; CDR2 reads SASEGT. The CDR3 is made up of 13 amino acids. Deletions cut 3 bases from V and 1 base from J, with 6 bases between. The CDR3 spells CASSDNRNTEAFF. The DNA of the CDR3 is TGTGCCAGCAGTGACAACAGGAACACTGAAGCTTTCTTT.

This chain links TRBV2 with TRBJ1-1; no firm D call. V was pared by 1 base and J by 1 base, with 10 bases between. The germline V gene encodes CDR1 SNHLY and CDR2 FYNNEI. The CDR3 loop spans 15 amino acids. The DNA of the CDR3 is TGTGCCAGCAGTGAAGAGGATTGGGAGAACACTGAAGCTTTCTTT. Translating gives CASSEEDWENTEAFF. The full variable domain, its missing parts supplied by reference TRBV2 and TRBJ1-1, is EPEVTQTPSHQVTQMGQEVILRCVPISNHLYFYWYRQILGQKVEFLVSFYNNEISEKSEIFDDQFSVERPDGSNFTLKIRSTKLEDSAMYFCASSEEDWENTEAFFGQGTRLTVV.

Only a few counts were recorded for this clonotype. The CDR3 DNA is TGTGCCAGCAGCTTGTTAGCGGGAGGGAGGGATGAGCAGTTCTTC. It encodes CASSLLAGGRDEQFF. This sequence joins TRBV5-8 and TRBJ2-1, with TRBD2 identical over 11 bases. CDR1 and CDR2 (germline): SGHTS, YDEGEE. With V trimmed by 1 base and J by 8 bases, 5 bases remained unmatched. The CDR3 is 15 amino acids.

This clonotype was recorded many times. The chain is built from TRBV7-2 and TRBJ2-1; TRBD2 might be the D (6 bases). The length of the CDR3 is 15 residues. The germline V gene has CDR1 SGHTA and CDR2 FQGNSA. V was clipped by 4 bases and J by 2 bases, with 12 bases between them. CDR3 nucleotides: TGTGCCAGCAGCTACAATAGCGGAACCTACAATGAGCAGTTCTTC. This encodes CASSYNSGTYNEQFF. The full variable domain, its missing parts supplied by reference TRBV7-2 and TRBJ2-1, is GAGVSQSPSNKVTEKGKDVELRCDPISGHTALYWYRQSLGQGLEFLIYFQGNSAPDKSGLPSDRFSAERTGGSVSTLTIQRTQQEDSAVYLCASSYNSGTYNEQFFGPGTRLTVL.

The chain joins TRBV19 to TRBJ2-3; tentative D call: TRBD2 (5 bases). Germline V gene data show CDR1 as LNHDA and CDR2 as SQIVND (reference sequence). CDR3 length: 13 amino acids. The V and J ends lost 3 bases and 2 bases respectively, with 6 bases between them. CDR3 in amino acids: CASSIGITDTQYF. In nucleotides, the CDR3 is TGTGCCAGTAGTATCGGGATCACAGATACGCAGTATTTT.

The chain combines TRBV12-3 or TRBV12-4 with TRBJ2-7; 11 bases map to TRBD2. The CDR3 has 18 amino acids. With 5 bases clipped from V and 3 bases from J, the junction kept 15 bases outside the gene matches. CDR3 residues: CASSKLAGDLSGYYEQYF. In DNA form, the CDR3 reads TGTGCCAGCAGTAAACTAGCGGGAGACCTATCGGGCTACTACGAGCAGTACTTC.

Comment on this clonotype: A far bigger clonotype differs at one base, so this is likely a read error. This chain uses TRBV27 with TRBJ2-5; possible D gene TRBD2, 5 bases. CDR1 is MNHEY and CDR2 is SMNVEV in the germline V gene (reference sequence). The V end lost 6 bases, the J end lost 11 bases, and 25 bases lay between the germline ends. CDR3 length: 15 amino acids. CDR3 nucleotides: TGTGCCAGCAGCCCCTTCGCGACGGGGAGCAATGAGCAGTACTTC. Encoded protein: CASSPFATGSNEQYF.

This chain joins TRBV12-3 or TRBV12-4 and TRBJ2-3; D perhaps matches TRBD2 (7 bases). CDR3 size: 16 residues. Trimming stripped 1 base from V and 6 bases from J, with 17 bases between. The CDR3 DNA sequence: TGTGCCAGCAGTTTAGAGGGGGATCTCGGGGGGGATACGCAGTATTTT. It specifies CASSLEGDLGGDTQYF.

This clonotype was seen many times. CDR3 region: CASSRTAGHEQFF. CDR3 DNA: TGTGCCAGCTCTAGGACCGCGGGACATGAGCAGTTCTTC. The chain recombines TRBV7-9 with TRBJ2-1; D might be TRBD2 (6 bases). The CDR3 has 13 residues. Trimming took off 8 bases at V and 8 bases at J, with 16 bases between the two ends. The germline gives CDR1 SEHNR, CDR2 FQNEAQ (reference sequence).

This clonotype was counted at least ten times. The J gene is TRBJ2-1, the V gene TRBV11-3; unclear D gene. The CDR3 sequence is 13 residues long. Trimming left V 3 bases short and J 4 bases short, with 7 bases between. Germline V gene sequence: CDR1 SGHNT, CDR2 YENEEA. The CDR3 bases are TGTGCCAGCAGCTTGAATCAGTACAATGAGCAGTTCTTC. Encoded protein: CASSLNQYNEQFF.